What follows are 6 T cell receptor beta chains derived from one specimen sequenced in a study of blood T cells in healthy people across ages. Sample-barcoded 5' priming and a J-beta primer mix drove a second PCR of about 6 to 12 cycles. Each CDR3 protein gets one entry after TCRdb re-called the 5' RACE reads with MiXCR. The table lists hundreds of thousands of distinct CDR3 sequences, around 43% of them singletons, with about 30% in the top ten. Sequences were obtained from blood. The receptors were gathered from a man aged 80 or over in good health.

The V and J genes are TRBV25-1 and TRBJ1-1; D is undetermined. CDR3 length: 12 residues. Germline CDR1 MGHDK, CDR2 SYGVNS. Trimming pared 1 base from V and 7 bases from J, leaving 7 bases between. This CDR3 reads CASSEWQDEAFF. The CDR3 region has the DNA TGTGCCAGCAGTGAATGGCAAGATGAAGCTTTCTTT. The whole variable domain, filled in from reference TRBV25-1 and TRBJ1-1, reads EADIYQTPRYLVIGTGKKITLECSQTMGHDKMYWYQQDPGMELHLIHYSYGVNSTEKGDLSSESTVSRIRTEHFPLTLESARPSHTSQYLCASSEWQDEAFFGQGTRLTVV.

The chain combines TRBV6-2 or TRBV6-3 with TRBJ2-1; 7 bases agree with TRBD2. The CDR3 is made up of 15 amino acids. The V gene end was trimmed by 7 bases and the J gene end by 5 bases; junction bases not matched to a gene: 11. Looked up from germline, CDR1 is MNHEY and CDR2 is SVGEGT. The CDR3: CASTWVSGLNNEQFF. For the CDR3, the DNA is TGTGCCAGCACATGGGTTAGCGGGCTCAACAATGAGCAGTTCTTC.

In this sample, this clonotype turned up once. A read error may explain this, as a much larger clone is one base away. V is TRBV21-1 and J is TRBJ2-1. TRBV21-1 is deemed a pseudogene. The CDR3 totals 13 residues. The CDR3 coding sequence is TGTGCCAGCAGCGTCCTACTGGGGAATGTGCAGTTCTTC. Translated, it gives CASSVLLGNVQFF.

This chain connects TRBV30 to TRBJ2-1; D possibly corresponds to TRBD2 (6 bases). The DNA matches TRBJ2-7 better at its end, which makes the J call doubtful. Germline V lookup: CDR1 GTSNPN, CDR2 SVGIG (reference sequence). This CDR3 spans 15 amino acids. Here the CDR3 reads CAWSVGGAVGNEQYF. The CDR3 DNA reads TGTGCCTGGAGTGTAGGAGGGGCCGTCGGTAATGAGCAGTACTTC.

A note on this clonotype: One end of the junction fails to match germline, which may point to a read error. The chain joins TRBV20-1 to TRBJ2-5; D gene uncertain. The germline CDR1 and CDR2 sequences are DFQATT and SNEGSKA (reference sequence). This CDR3 is 10 amino acids long. The CDR3 nucleotides are TGCGGTGCTAGTTCAGAGACCCAGTACTTC. Protein product: CGASSETQYF.

This clonotype was recorded many times. This chain uses TRBV6-1 with TRBJ2-1; D possibly uses TRBD1 or TRBD2 (6 bases each). Germline lookup yields CDR1 MNHNS and CDR2 SASEGT. V was trimmed by 0 bases and J by 7 bases, leaving 13 bases between them. This CDR3 has 15 residues. The CDR3 region has the DNA TGTGCCAGCAGTGAAGCGAGCAGGGGAGGAAATGAGCAGTTCTTC. The encoded protein is CASSEASRGGNEQFF.